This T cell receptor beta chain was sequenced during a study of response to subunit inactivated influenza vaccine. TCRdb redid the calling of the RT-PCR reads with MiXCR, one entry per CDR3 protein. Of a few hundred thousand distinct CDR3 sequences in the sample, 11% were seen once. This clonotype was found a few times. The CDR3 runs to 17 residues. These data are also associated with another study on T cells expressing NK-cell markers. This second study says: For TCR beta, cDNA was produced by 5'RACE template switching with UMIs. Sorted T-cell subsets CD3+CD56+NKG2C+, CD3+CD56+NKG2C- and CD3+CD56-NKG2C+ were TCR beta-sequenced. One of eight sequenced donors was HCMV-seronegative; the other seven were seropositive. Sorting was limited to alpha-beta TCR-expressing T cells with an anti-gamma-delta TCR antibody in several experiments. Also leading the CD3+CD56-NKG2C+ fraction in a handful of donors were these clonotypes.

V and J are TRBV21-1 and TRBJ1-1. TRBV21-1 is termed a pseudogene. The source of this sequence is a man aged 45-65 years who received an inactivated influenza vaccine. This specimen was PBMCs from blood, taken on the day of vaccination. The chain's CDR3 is CASSIRREGWGNTEAFF. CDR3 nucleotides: TGTGCCAGCAGCATAAGGCGGGAGGGGTGGGGGAACACTGAAGCTTTCTTT.